This TCR beta chain derives from a study of T-cell memory formation after mild COVID-19. Study outcomes and limitations: Certain responding clones were present in pre-infection memory, suggesting participation of cross-reactive memory. Clones contracting over day 15 to 85 were CD4/CD8 balanced, with later expanders leaning CD4+.

This clonotype has more than one count but fewer than ten. Antigen specificity is unknown. This CDR3 region has 15 residues. 5'RACE with constant-segment primers built TCRalpha and TCRbeta cDNA libraries with UMIs. TCRdb reanalysed the 5' RACE reads using MiXCR and keeps one entry per CDR3 protein. Found here are about 440,000 distinct CDR3 sequences, 20% of them singletons; the top ten hold around 9.2%. Sequencing was performed on PBMCs or a T cell subset sorted from them (not recorded which). The rearrangement uses TRBV21-1 and TRBJ2-1; whether TRBD1, the table's D call, matches the DNA was not checked. TRBV21-1 is a documented pseudogene. The clonotype originates from an adult woman who had mild COVID-19 (a few samples of this study predate the infection). Cell type and time point are not known. Here the CDR3 reads CASSKGPGTPNEQFF. In DNA form, the CDR3 reads TGTGCCAGCAGCAAAGGCCCCGGGACTCCAAATGAGCAGTTCTTC.